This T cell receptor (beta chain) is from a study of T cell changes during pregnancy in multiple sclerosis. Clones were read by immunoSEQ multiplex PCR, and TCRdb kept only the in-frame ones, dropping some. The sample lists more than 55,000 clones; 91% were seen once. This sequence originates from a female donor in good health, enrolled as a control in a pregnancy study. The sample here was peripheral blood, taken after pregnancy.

DNA of the CDR3: TGTGCCAGCAGCCAAGGACTAGCGGTAACAGATACGCAGTATTTT. The encoded protein is CASSQGLAVTDTQYF. The chain employs TRBV7-9 and TRBJ2-3, with 10 positions matching TRBD2. Germline V gene sequence: CDR1 SEHNR, CDR2 FQNEAQ (reference sequence). CDR3 length equals 15 residues. V lost 5 bases and J lost 3; bases outside the gene matches: 5. Based on the CDR3 plus reference TRBV7-9 and TRBJ2-3, the full variable domain is DTGVSQNPRHKITKRGQNVTFRCDPISEHNRLYWYRQTLGQGPEFLTYFQNEAQLEKSRLLSDRFSAERPKGSFSTLEIQRTEQGDSAMYLCASSQGLAVTDTQYFGPGTRLTVL.